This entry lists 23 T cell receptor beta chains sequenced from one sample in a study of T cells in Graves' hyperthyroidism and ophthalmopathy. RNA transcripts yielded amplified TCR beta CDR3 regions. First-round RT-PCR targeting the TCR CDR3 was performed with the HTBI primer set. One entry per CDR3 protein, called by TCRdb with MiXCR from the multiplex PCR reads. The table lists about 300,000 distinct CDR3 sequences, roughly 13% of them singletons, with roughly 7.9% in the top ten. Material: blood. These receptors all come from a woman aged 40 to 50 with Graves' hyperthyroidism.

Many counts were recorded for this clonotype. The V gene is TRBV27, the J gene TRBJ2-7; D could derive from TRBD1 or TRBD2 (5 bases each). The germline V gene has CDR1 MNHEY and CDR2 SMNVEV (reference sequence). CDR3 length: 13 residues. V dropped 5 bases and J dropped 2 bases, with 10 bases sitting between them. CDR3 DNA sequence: TGTGCCAGCAGTAGCCAGGGACCCTACGAGCAGTACTTC. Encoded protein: CASSSQGPYEQYF.

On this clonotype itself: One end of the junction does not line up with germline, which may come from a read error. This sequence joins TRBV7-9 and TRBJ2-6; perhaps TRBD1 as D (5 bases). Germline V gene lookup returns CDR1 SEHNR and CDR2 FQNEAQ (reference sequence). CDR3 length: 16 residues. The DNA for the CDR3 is TGTGCCAGCAGCTTAGCTTCCCCCTCTGGGGCCAACGTCGTGACTTTC. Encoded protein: CASSLASPSGANVVTF.

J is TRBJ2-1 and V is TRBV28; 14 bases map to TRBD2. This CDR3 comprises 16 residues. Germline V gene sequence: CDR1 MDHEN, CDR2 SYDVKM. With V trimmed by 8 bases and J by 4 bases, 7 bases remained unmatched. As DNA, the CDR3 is TGTGCCAGCCGTACCGGACTAGCGGGAGGTTACAATGAGCAGTTCTTC. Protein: CASRTGLAGGYNEQFF. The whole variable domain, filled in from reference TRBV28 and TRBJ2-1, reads DVKVTQSSRYLVKRTGEKVFLECVQDMDHENMFWYRQDPGLGLRLIYFSYDVKMKEKGDIPEGYSVSREKKERFSLILESASTNQTSMYLCASRTGLAGGYNEQFFGPGTRLTVL.

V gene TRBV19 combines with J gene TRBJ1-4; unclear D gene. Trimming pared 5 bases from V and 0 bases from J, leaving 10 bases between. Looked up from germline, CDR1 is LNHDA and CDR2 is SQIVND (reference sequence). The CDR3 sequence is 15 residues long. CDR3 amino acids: CASSRYDTTNEKLFF. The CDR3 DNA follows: TGTGCCAGTAGTCGGTACGACACAACTAATGAAAAACTGTTTTTT.

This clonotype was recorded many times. CDR3: CASSLGEDTQYF. The CDR3 DNA sequence: TGTGCCAGCAGCTTGGGAGAAGATACGCAGTATTTT. The chain uses TRBV5-8 and TRBJ2-3; D ambiguous. CDR1 is SGHTS and CDR2 is YDEGEE in the germline V gene. There are 12 residues in the CDR3. Between the trimmed V and J ends, which lost 0 bases and 5 bases, there was a span of 4 bases.

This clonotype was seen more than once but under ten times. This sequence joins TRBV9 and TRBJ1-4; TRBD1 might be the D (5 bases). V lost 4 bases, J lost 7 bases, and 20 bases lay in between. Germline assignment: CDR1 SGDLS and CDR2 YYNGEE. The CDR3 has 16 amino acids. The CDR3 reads CASSPSRGQGGEKLFF. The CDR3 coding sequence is TGTGCCAGCAGCCCGAGTAGAGGGCAGGGCGGTGAAAAACTGTTTTTT.

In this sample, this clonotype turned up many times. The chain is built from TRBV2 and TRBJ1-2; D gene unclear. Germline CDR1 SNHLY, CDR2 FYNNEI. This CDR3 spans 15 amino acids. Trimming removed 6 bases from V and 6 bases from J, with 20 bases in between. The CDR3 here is CASSLTDPSANGYTF. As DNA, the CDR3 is TGTGCCAGCAGCTTGACCGATCCCTCGGCCAATGGCTACACCTTC.

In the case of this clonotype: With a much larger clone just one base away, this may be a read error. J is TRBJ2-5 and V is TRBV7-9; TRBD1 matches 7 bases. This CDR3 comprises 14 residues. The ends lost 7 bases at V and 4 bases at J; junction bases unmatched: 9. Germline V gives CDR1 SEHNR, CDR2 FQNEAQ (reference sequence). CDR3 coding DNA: TGTGCCAGCAACTGGGACAGCAGGGGAGAGACCCAGTACTTC. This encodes CASNWDSRGETQYF.

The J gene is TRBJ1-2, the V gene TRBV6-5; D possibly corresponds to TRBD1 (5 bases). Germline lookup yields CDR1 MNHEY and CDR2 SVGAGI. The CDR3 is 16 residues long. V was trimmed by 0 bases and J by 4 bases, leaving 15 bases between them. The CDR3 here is CASSYSSWGRTYGYTF. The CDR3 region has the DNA TGTGCCAGCAGTTACTCGTCCTGGGGCAGGACCTATGGCTACACCTTC.

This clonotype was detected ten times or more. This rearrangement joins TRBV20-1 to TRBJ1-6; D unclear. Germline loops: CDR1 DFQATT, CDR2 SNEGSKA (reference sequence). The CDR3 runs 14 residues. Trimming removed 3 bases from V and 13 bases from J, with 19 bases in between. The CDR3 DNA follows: TGCAGTGCTAGTGCCGGGTCAGGCAGAAACCCCCTCCACTTT. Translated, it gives CSASAGSGRNPLHF.

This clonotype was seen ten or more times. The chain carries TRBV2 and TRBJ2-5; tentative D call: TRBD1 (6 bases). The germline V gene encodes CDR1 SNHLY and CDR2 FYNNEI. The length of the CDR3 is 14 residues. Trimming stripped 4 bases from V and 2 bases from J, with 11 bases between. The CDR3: CASSVQGWQETQYF. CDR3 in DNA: TGTGCCAGCAGTGTGCAGGGGTGGCAAGAGACCCAGTACTTC.

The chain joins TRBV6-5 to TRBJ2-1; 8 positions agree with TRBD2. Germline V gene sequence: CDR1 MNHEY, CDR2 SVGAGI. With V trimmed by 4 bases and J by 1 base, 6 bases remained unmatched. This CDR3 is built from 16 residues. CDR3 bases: TGTGCCAGCAGTTTACTACGGGGGGGATCCTACAATGAGCAGTTCTTC. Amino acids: CASSLLRGGSYNEQFF.

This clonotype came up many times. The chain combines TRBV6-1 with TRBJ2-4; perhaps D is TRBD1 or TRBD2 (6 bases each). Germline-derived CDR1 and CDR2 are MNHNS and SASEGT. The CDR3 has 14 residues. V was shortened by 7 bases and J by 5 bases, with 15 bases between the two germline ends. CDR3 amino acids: CASILKRGENIQYF. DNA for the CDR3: TGTGCCAGCATCTTAAAAAGGGGGGAAAACATTCAGTACTTC.

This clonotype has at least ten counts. CDR3 in DNA: TGTGCCACCAGTGATTTGCTAGGAGGGAAAGAGACCCAGTACTTC. This gives the protein CATSDLLGGKETQYF. The rearrangement uses TRBV24-1 and TRBJ2-5, with D possibly TRBD2 on 6 matching bases. From germline, CDR1 is KGHDR and CDR2 SFDVKD. V gave up 0 bases and J gave up 3 bases, with 10 bases separating them. The CDR3 sequence is 15 residues long.

The CDR3 DNA follows: TGCAGTGCTACGCCCCGATCGACTAGCGGGAGTGGGTATACGCAGTATTTT. Translation gives CSATPRSTSGSGYTQYF. The chain has TRBV20-1 and TRBJ2-3, with TRBD2 matching 12 bases. The CDR3 is 17 residues long. J lost 7 bases, V lost 4 bases, and 15 bases had no gene match. From germline, CDR1 is DFQATT and CDR2 SNEGSKA (reference sequence).

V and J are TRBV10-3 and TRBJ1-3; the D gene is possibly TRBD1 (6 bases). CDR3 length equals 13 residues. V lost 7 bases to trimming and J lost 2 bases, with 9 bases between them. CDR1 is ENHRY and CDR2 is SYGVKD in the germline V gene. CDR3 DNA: TGTGCCATCATGGGGGCAGCTGGAAACACCATATATTTT. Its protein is CAIMGAAGNTIYF.

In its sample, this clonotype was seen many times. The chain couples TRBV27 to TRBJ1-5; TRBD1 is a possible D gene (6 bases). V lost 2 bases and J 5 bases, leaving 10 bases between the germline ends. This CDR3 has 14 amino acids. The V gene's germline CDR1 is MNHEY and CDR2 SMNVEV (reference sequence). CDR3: CASSLDGGDQPQHF. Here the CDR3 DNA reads TGTGCCAGCAGTTTAGACGGGGGCGATCAGCCCCAGCATTTT.

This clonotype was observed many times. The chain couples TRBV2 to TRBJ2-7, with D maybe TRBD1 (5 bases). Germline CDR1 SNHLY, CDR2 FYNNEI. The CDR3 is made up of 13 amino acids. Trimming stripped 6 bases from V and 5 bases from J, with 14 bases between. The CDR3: CASRAAGYHEQYF. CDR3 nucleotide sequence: TGTGCCAGCAGGGCGGCAGGGTACCACGAGCAGTACTTC.

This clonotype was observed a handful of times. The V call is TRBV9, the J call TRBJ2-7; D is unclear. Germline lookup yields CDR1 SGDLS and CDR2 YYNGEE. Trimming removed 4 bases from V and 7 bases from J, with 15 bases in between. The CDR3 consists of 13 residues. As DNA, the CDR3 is TGTGCCAGCAGCTTTACCCCCAATAAGGAGCAGTACTTC. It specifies CASSFTPNKEQYF.

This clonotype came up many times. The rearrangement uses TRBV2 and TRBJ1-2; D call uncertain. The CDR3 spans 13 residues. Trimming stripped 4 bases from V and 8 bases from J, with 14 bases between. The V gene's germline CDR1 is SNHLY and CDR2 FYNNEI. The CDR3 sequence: CASSGSTVTGYTF. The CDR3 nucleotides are TGTGCCAGCAGTGGTTCGACTGTCACCGGCTACACCTTC. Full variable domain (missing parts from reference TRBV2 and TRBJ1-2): EPEVTQTPSHQVTQMGQEVILRCVPISNHLYFYWYRQILGQKVEFLVSFYNNEISEKSEIFDDQFSVERPDGSNFTLKIRSTKLEDSAMYFCASSGSTVTGYTFGSGTRLTVV.

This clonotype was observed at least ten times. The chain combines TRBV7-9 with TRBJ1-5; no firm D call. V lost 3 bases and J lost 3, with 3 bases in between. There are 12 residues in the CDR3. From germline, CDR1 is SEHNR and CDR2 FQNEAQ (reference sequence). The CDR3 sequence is CASSFNNQPQHF. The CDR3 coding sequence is TGTGCCAGCAGCTTTAACAATCAGCCCCAGCATTTT.

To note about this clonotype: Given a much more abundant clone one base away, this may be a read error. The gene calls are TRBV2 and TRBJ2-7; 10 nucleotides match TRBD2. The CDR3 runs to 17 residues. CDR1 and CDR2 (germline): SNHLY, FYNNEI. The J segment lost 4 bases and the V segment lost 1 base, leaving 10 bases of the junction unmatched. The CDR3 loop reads CASSEEKVASGRYEQYF. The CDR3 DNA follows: TGTGCCAGCAGTGAAGAAAAGGTGGCTAGCGGGAGATACGAGCAGTACTTC.

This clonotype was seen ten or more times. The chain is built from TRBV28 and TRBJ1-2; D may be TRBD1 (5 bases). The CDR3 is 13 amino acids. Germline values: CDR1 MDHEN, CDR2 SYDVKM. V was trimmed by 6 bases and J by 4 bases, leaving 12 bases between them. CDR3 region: CASRTWGGYGYTF. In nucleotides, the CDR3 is TGTGCCAGCAGGACTTGGGGGGGCTATGGCTACACCTTC.